Below are 17 T cell receptor beta chains sequenced from a single sample in a study of response to subunit inactivated influenza vaccine. TCRdb used MiXCR to reprocess the RT-PCR reads, holding one entry per CDR3 protein. The sample holds about 570,000 distinct CDR3 sequences, over 9% seen once. This same sample was also part of a study on T cells expressing NK-cell markers. That source adds: Scientists made TCR beta cDNA using 5'RACE template switching with UMIs.

This specimen consisted of PBMCs from blood, obtained on the day of vaccination. The receptor set was obtained from a man aged 50 to 59 who received an inactivated influenza vaccine.

This rearrangement joins TRBV28 to TRBJ2-7; 7 nucleotides agree with TRBD2. V dropped 6 bases and J dropped 9; count of bases not matched to a gene: 5. This CDR3 has 11 residues. CDR1 is MDHEN, CDR2 SYDVKM, per germline. The CDR3 protein is CASRAGDGQYF. CDR3 in DNA: TGTGCCAGCAGGGCGGGGGACGGGCAGTACTTC.

This clonotype has a count of ten or more. The V call is TRBV14, the J call TRBJ1-5; no clear D gene. CDR1 and CDR2 from the germline V gene are SGHDN and FVKESK. The V and J ends lost 1 base and 1 base respectively, with 8 bases between them. The CDR3 has 15 residues. The DNA of the CDR3 is TGTGCCAGCAGCCAAGTCGCAGGAAGCAATCAGCCCCAGCATTTT. It is translated as CASSQVAGSNQPQHF. Filled out from reference TRBV14 and TRBJ1-5, the complete variable domain reads EAGVTQFPSHSVIEKGQTVTLRCDPISGHDNLYWYRRVMGKEIKFLLHFVKESKQDESGMPNNRFLAERTGGTYSTLKVQPAELEDSGVYFCASSQVAGSNQPQHFGDGTRLSIL.

In this sample, this clonotype turned up a few times. The chain employs TRBV4-3 and TRBJ2-7; D remains ambiguous. The germline CDR1 and CDR2 sequences are LGHNA and YSLEER. The V and J ends lost 0 bases and 9 bases respectively, with 12 bases between them. There are 13 residues in the CDR3. The CDR3 DNA is TGCGCCAGCAGCCAAGATCGCGGCCTGGGGCAGTACTTC. Protein sequence: CASSQDRGLGQYF.

The chain has TRBV29-1 and TRBJ2-3; TRBD2 might be the D (6 bases). CDR3 length: 14 amino acids. Trimming stripped 3 bases from V and 4 bases from J, with 14 bases between. CDR1 is SQVTM, CDR2 ANQGSEA, per germline. In DNA form, the CDR3 reads TGCAGCGTTGAGGTCCGCGGGACCGCAGATACGCAGTATTTT. Protein product: CSVEVRGTADTQYF.

There are many counts of this clonotype. The rearrangement links TRBV20-1 to TRBJ1-1; tentative D call: TRBD1 (5 bases). CDR1 and CDR2 (germline): DFQATT, SNEGSKA (reference sequence). Trimming left V 6 bases short and J 4 bases short, with 18 bases between. The CDR3 extends over 14 amino acids. This CDR3 reads CSADPGRRPTEAFF. The CDR3 nucleotides read TGCAGTGCCGATCCGGGACGGAGACCCACTGAAGCTTTCTTT.

This clonotype was detected many times. The chain combines TRBV27 with TRBJ2-2, with D possibly matching TRBD2 (6 bases). The V gene's germline CDR1 is MNHEY and CDR2 SMNVEV (reference sequence). The CDR3 is made up of 16 amino acids. The V end lost 3 bases, the J end lost 3 bases, and 14 bases lay between the germline ends. The CDR3 nucleotides read TGTGCCAGCAGTTTTACGGGACTGGAATACACCGGGGAGCTGTTTTTT. It is translated as CASSFTGLEYTGELFF.

As concerns this clonotype: At one end, the junction sequence differs from germline, possibly due to a read error. The rearrangement links TRBV5-1 to TRBJ2-1; D not certain. The CDR3 extends over 12 amino acids. The germline CDR1 and CDR2 sequences are SGHRS and YFSETQ. CDR3 DNA sequence: TGCTCCAGCAGCAGGTCCTACAATGAGCAGTTCTTC. Its protein product is CSSSRSYNEQFF.

The chain couples TRBV3-1 to TRBJ2-1, with 8 bases aligning to TRBD2. The end of the DNA aligns better with TRBJ2-7, so the J call may be wrong. There are 14 residues in the CDR3. Germline lookup yields CDR1 LGHDT and CDR2 YNNKEL (reference sequence). CDR3 loop: CASSQSSGGGEQYF. As DNA, the CDR3 is TGTGCCAGCAGCCAATCGAGCGGGGGAGGTGAGCAGTACTTC.

This clonotype has more than one count but fewer than ten. DNA of the CDR3: TGCAGTGCCATTCCGGCGGGAGGAAGACCTTACGAGCAGTACTTC. Translation: CSAIPAGGRPYEQYF. The V gene is TRBV20-1, the J gene TRBJ2-7; 8 bases fit TRBD2. Germline CDR1 and CDR2: DFQATT and SNEGSKA (reference sequence). The length of the CDR3 is 15 residues. The V and J ends lost 6 bases and 4 bases, in that order; junction bases with no gene match: 14.

The table lists this clonotype with a few counts. The chain links TRBV28 to TRBJ2-1; 12 positions match TRBD2. Germline assignment: CDR1 MDHEN and CDR2 SYDVKM. J lost 7 bases, V lost 8 bases, and 6 bases had no gene match. This CDR3 is built from 14 residues. This chain's CDR3 is CASEKTSGRNEQFF. The DNA for the CDR3 is TGTGCCAGCGAAAAGACTAGCGGGAGAAATGAGCAGTTCTTC.

This chain uses TRBV4-3 with TRBJ1-1; D gene uncertain. Per germline, CDR1 LGHNA and CDR2 YSLEER. The CDR3 has 15 residues. V lost 0 bases and J 4 bases, leaving 12 bases between the germline ends. The CDR3 DNA reads as TGCGCCAGCAGCCAAGATGACTACCCGTTCACTGAAGCTTTCTTT. Its protein is CASSQDDYPFTEAFF.

This clonotype was seen only a few times. V gene TRBV11-3 combines with J gene TRBJ2-2, with TRBD2 as a possible D gene (6 bases). The V end lost 5 bases, the J end lost 6 bases, and 10 bases lay between the germline ends. Germline V gives CDR1 SGHNT, CDR2 YENEEA. This CDR3 comprises 13 residues. CDR3 bases: TGTGCCAGCAGCCCCGGAGGGGCCGGGGAGCTGTTTTTT. Protein sequence: CASSPGGAGELFF.

This rearrangement joins TRBV6-2 or TRBV6-3 to TRBJ2-7, with 9 bases identical to TRBD1. Germline V gene lookup returns CDR1 MNHEY and CDR2 SVGEGT. The CDR3 is 14 amino acids. The V segment lost 10 bases and the J segment 5 bases; nucleotides outside the gene matches: 12. The CDR3 loop reads CATKKQGASDEQYF. In nucleotides, the CDR3 is TGTGCCACCAAAAAACAGGGGGCGAGCGACGAGCAGTACTTC.

This clonotype was seen a few times. This chain connects TRBV28 to TRBJ2-7; TRBD2 matches 9 bases. The CDR3 runs to 15 residues. Germline-derived CDR1 and CDR2 are MDHEN and SYDVKM. J lost 7 bases, V lost 5 bases, and 12 bases had no gene match. This CDR3 reads CASSLTPGLAKEQYF. The CDR3 DNA sequence: TGTGCCAGCAGTCTCACACCGGGACTAGCTAAAGAGCAGTACTTC.

This clonotype was observed at least ten times. The gene calls are TRBV7-3 and TRBJ2-2; D is possibly TRBD2 (5 bases). Looked up from germline, CDR1 is SGHTA and CDR2 is FQGTGA. The V gene lost 0 bases and the J gene lost 0 bases, with 8 bases spanning the gap. The CDR3 is 16 residues long. CDR3 protein: CASSLTPDSNTGELFF. Written as DNA, the CDR3 is TGTGCCAGCAGCTTAACCCCGGACTCGAACACCGGGGAGCTGTTTTTT.

This clonotype was detected many times. The chain joins TRBV7-9 to TRBJ1-1; 7 nucleotides match TRBD1. The junction had 1 base not matched to a gene; V was cut back by 0 bases and J by 6 bases. CDR3 length: 13 amino acids. Germline-derived CDR1 and CDR2 are SEHNR and FQNEAQ (reference sequence). CDR3 sequence (DNA): TGTGCCAGCAGCTTAGCCCAGGGGGCTGAAGCTTTCTTT. This encodes CASSLAQGAEAFF.

This clonotype was counted between two and nine times. The V and J genes are TRBV20-1 and TRBJ2-5, with D unresolved. With 5 bases removed from V and 4 bases from J, the gap between germline ends came to 17 bases. The CDR3 totals 14 residues. Germline V gene lookup returns CDR1 DFQATT and CDR2 SNEGSKA (reference sequence). The CDR3 region has the DNA TGCAGTGCTGGACGACTTGCTTTTGGAGAGACCCAGTACTTC. Its protein product is CSAGRLAFGETQYF.